This TCR beta chain was recorded in a study of T cells in Graves' hyperthyroidism and ophthalmopathy. Across the study: Peripheral blood was obtained at initial diagnosis, preceding any treatment.

RNA transcripts gave rise to amplified TCR beta CDR3 regions. The TCR CDR3 was amplified in a first-round RT-PCR using the HTBI primer set. MiXCR was run by TCRdb on the multiplex PCR reads, yielding one entry per CDR3 protein. The profile shows 250,000 to 300,000 distinct CDR3 sequences, approximately 15% of them singletons. About this clonotype: Its antigen is as yet unknown.

The CDR3 is made up of 14 amino acids. Trimming pared 2 bases from V and 0 bases from J, leaving 8 bases between. Germline V gives CDR1 LGHDT, CDR2 YNNKEL (reference sequence). Each diagnosis drew on symptoms, thyroxine, TRAb, thyroid ultrasound and orbital computed tomography findings. PBMCs stemmed from 10 ml fresh peripheral blood. Study results and caveats: The majority of expanded thyroid clonotypes above 0.001 also appeared in blood.

The TCR sequence derives from a woman aged 55 to 70 with Graves' ophthalmopathy. The sequencing sample was made of blood. The chain combines TRBV3-1 with TRBJ2-7; D ambiguous. Here the CDR3 DNA reads TGTGCCAGCAGCCAACCAAGTAGCTCCTACGAGCAGTACTTC. This sequence encodes CASSQPSSSYEQYF.